This TCR beta chain was recovered during a study of monozygotic twins with inflammatory bowel disease. Through template switching, UMIs that included a 6-nucleotide sample barcode were added. TCRdb derives one entry per CDR3 protein from the 5' RACE reads, leaving out DNA. Seen in this sample are approximately 400,000 distinct CDR3 sequences; the ten most common clones hold under 3%. Germline V gene data show CDR1 as MNHEY and CDR2 as SMNVEV (reference sequence). This CDR3 is built from 15 residues. Sequencing was done on a sample of blood. This TCR was sampled from a human donor with ulcerative colitis or Crohn's disease, or a healthy co-twin of an affected twin (not recorded which). J is TRBJ2-3 and V is TRBV27; with no DNA, the TCRdb D assignment of TRBD1 cannot be verified. The CDR3: CASSPGGLLTDTQYF.